This TCR beta chain came from a study of early T cells in non-severe SARS-CoV-2 infection. Germline V gene data show CDR1 as SGHRS and CDR2 as YFSETQ. This CDR3 region has 13 residues. V lost 0 bases and J 10 bases, leaving 11 bases between the germline ends. TCRdb re-derived calls from the 5' RACE reads in MiXCR, one entry per CDR3 protein. The repertoire holds under 70,000 distinct CDR3 sequences, with more than 4% as singletons. What was sequenced was whole blood. V and J are TRBV5-1 and TRBJ2-1; tentative D call: TRBD1 (5 bases). The origin of this receptor is an adult who was a healthcare worker with PCR-confirmed SARS-CoV-2 infection or an uninfected control (not recorded which). This CDR3 reads CASSLDVGREQFF. The CDR3 bases are TGCGCCAGCAGCTTGGATGTGGGGCGGGAGCAGTTCTTC.